The clone carrying this TCR beta chain was found a few times. What it binds is unknown. The sample originates from a study of T-cell reconstitution after alpha-beta-depleted transplantation in children. Study-wide results and limits: T-cell numbers and diversity, one year after transplant, stemmed largely from T cells that were newly produced. Day-60 TCRbeta diversity that was high in some patients was derived from surviving recipient T cells and thymic progenitors. Alpha-beta T cells about two months after transplant reportedly derived from several hundred expanded graft clones.

The ends lost 1 base at V and 5 bases at J; junction bases unmatched: 11. The germline V gene has CDR1 SQVTM and CDR2 ANQGSEA. This CDR3 region has 16 residues. Unique molecular identifiers featured in how the TCRbeta library was prepared. From the PCR reads, TCRdb called clonotypes with MiXCR, one entry per CDR3 protein. The sample includes hundreds of thousands of distinct CDR3 sequences, 15% to 20% of them seen just once. This TCR came from a boy less than two years old who had a stem cell transplant for Wiskott-Aldrich syndrome, so the T cells may come from the graft donor. The specimen was PBMCs, mostly from graft donor cells, collected 360 days after TCRalphabeta/CD19-depleted stem cell transplant. The rearrangement joins TRBV29-1 to TRBJ2-5; 9 positions agree with TRBD2. The CDR3 here is CSVEASGAFAGETQYF. CDR3 nucleotide sequence: TGCAGCGTTGAAGCTAGCGGGGCTTTCGCCGGGGAGACCCAGTACTTC.